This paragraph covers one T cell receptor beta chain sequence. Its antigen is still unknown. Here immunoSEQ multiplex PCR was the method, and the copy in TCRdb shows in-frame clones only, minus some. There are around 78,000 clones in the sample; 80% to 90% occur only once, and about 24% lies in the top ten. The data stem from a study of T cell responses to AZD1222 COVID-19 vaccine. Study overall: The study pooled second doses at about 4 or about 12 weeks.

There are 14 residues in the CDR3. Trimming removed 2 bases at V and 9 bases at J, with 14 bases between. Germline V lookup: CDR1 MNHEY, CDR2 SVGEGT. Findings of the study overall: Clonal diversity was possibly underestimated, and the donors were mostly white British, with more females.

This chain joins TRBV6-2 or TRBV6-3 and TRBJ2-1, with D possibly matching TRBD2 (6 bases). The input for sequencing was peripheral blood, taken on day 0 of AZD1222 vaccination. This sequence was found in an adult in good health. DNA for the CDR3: TGTGCCAGCAGTTACGAAAGGGCGGGGTTTGAGCAGTTCTTC. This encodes CASSYERAGFEQFF.